This T cell receptor beta chain is from a study of shared clonotypes between healthy human individuals. The method was immunoSEQ multiplex PCR; TCRdb's version includes in-frame clones alone and lacks a portion of them. The sample contains some 500,000 clones, roughly 80% of which appear only once. For this clone: This may be a read error: a much more frequent sequence differs by one nucleotide.

CDR3 length: 13 amino acids. V was cut by 1 base and J by 2 bases, with 3 bases left in between. Germline CDR1 SGHDN, CDR2 FVKESK. The sequenced sample was PBMCs. The TCR comes from a woman aged 40-49 years in good health. Some clones in this sample may be carry-over from other donors' samples. This sequence joins TRBV14 and TRBJ1-3, with no clear D. The CDR3 nucleotides read TGTGCCAGCAGCCAAGCCCCTGGAAACACCATATATTTT. Translated: CASSQAPGNTIYF.